These 22 T cell receptor beta chains were all obtained from the same sample, sequenced in a study of blood T cell repertoires in COVID-19. Some clones are missing from TCRdb's copy, which holds only in-frame ones; the method was immunoSEQ multiplex PCR. The sample yields 25,000 to 35,000 clones, roughly 85% seen once. The sample was peripheral blood. These receptors originate from a human donor in a cohort sampled during active COVID-19.

The chain employs TRBV2 and TRBJ1-3, with 9 bases fitting TRBD1. Germline values: CDR1 SNHLY, CDR2 FYNNEI. V dropped 8 bases and J dropped 9; count of bases not matched to a gene: 8. This CDR3 is 13 amino acids long. Here the CDR3 reads CASRTGEEATIYF. The CDR3 coding sequence is TGTGCCAGCCGGACAGGGGAAGAGGCCACCATATATTTT. The full variable domain, in which reference TRBV2 and TRBJ1-3 provide the parts outside the CDR3, is EPEVTQTPSHQVTQMGQEVILRCVPISNHLYFYWYRQILGQKVEFLVSFYNNEISEKSEIFDDQFSVERPDGSNFTLKIRSTKLEDSAMYFCASRTGEEATIYFGEGSWLTVV.

CDR3: CASSLAGTSGVAYEQYF. The DNA for the CDR3 is TGTGCCAGCAGCTTGGCCGGGACTAGCGGGGTTGCCTACGAGCAGTACTTC. The genes are TRBV5-5 and TRBJ2-7; the match to TRBD2 covers 13 bases. Germline-derived CDR1 and CDR2 are SGHKS and YYEKEE (reference sequence). This CDR3 contains 17 residues. V lost 0 bases and J lost 2; bases outside the gene matches: 5.

V and J are TRBV5-1 and TRBJ1-4; D uncertain. The CDR3 runs to 17 residues. V lost 0 bases and J lost 0, with 12 bases in between. The V gene's germline CDR1 is SGHRS and CDR2 YFSETQ. CDR3: CASSLVASTSTNEKLFF. CDR3 bases: TGCGCCAGCAGCTTGGTAGCCAGCACATCAACTAATGAAAAACTGTTTTTT.

CDR3 loop: CASSKAGGLRTYEQYF. Here the CDR3 DNA reads TGTGCCAGCAGCAAAGCCGGGGGGCTCAGGACCTACGAGCAGTACTTC. The chain joins TRBV7-9 to TRBJ2-7, with D maybe TRBD2 (7 bases). Germline CDR1 is SEHNR and CDR2 is FQNEAQ (reference sequence). This CDR3 has 16 amino acids. Trimming took 5 bases from V and 2 from J, leaving 19 bases between them.

V usage is TRBV7-3 and J usage is TRBJ1-3; D remains ambiguous. Germline V gives CDR1 SGHTA, CDR2 FQGTGA. The ends were cut back, 0 bases at V and 0 bases at J, with 6 bases in the middle. The CDR3 is 15 residues long. The CDR3 bases are TGTGCCAGCAGCTTAACCGGCGGCTCTGGAAACACCATATATTTT. Its translation: CASSLTGGSGNTIYF.

This chain uses TRBV28 with TRBJ1-2; weak D call: TRBD1 (6 bases). Trimming left V 6 bases short and J 7 bases short, with 24 bases between. Germline-derived CDR1 and CDR2 are MDHEN and SYDVKM. There are 16 residues in the CDR3. The CDR3 bases are TGTGCCAGCAGGACCCCGGGACAAGGGTTACGGGGTGGCTACACCTTC. Residues: CASRTPGQGLRGGYTF.

This chain connects TRBV7-9 to TRBJ2-7; TRBD2 might be the D (5 bases). Germline CDR1 reads SEHNR; CDR2 reads FQNEAQ (reference sequence). CDR3 length: 14 residues. Trimming stripped 2 bases from V and 2 bases from J, with 10 bases between. The CDR3 DNA follows: TGTGCCAGCAGCTTACTCGGGGAACCCTACGAGCAGTACTTC. Translation gives CASSLLGEPYEQYF.

This chain uses TRBV30 with TRBJ1-6; D unclear. The germline CDR1 and CDR2 sequences are GTSNPN and SVGIG (reference sequence). The CDR3 spans 16 residues. Trimming pared 1 base from V and 0 bases from J, leaving 10 bases between. The CDR3 loop is CAWSDKSSSYNSPLHF. CDR3 coding DNA: TGTGCCTGGAGTGATAAGTCGAGCTCCTATAATTCACCCCTCCACTTT.

The J gene is TRBJ2-2, the V gene TRBV7-2; 8 bases fit TRBD1. The CDR3 extends over 15 amino acids. CDR1 SGHTA and CDR2 FQGNSA come from the germline V gene. The V gene end was trimmed by 3 bases and the J gene end by 5 bases; junction bases not matched to a gene: 5. The CDR3 DNA reads as TGTGCCAGCAGCTTCGGACAGGGCTTAACCGGGGAGCTGTTTTTT. This encodes CASSFGQGLTGELFF.

The rearrangement uses TRBV15 and TRBJ2-5, with 10 nucleotides matching TRBD1. V shed 3 bases and J 5 bases; nucleotides not matched to a gene: 0. The germline gives CDR1 LNHNV, CDR2 YYDKDF (reference sequence). This CDR3 has 13 residues. The CDR3 nucleotides read TGTGCCACCAGCAGGGACAGGGGGGAGACCCAGTACTTC. As protein: CATSRDRGETQYF.

This rearrangement joins TRBV30 to TRBJ2-7, with no clear D. The V end lost 1 base, the J end lost 6 bases, and 7 bases lay between the germline ends. CDR3 length: 11 residues. The germline CDR1 and CDR2 sequences are GTSNPN and SVGIG (reference sequence). CDR3 bases: TGTGCCTGGAGTGAGAGTGCCGAGCAGTACTTC. This gives the protein CAWSESAEQYF.

This chain uses TRBV9 with TRBJ2-7; 7 bases are shared with TRBD2. Unmatched junction bases numbered 9, after V lost 3 bases and J lost 0 bases. Germline-derived CDR1 and CDR2 are SGDLS and YYNGEE. CDR3 size: 16 residues. CDR3 DNA: TGTGCCAGCAGCGGGGGTGGGGTAGCGGGCTCCTACGAGCAGTACTTC. It encodes CASSGGGVAGSYEQYF.

The V gene is TRBV28, the J gene TRBJ2-7; 8 bases fit TRBD1. CDR3 length: 14 amino acids. Germline CDR1 MDHEN, CDR2 SYDVKM. The V and J ends lost 10 bases and 5 bases, in that order; junction bases with no gene match: 13. CDR3 DNA: TGTGCCACCGAAATGACAGGGGTCTCTAACGAGCAGTACTTC. Its translation: CATEMTGVSNEQYF.

The CDR3 DNA is TGTGCCAGCAGCCATGGACAGGGGGGGACCGGGGAGCTGTTTTTT. Its translation is CASSHGQGGTGELFF. The rearrangement uses TRBV9 and TRBJ2-2; TRBD1 matches 10 bases. Looked up from germline, CDR1 is SGDLS and CDR2 is YYNGEE. J gave up 5 bases and V 4 bases, and 5 bases lay outside the gene matches. The CDR3 totals 15 residues.

The V call is TRBV24-1, the J call TRBJ1-5; TRBD1 is a possible D gene (6 bases). V was shortened by 4 bases and J by 0 bases, with 9 bases between the two germline ends. Per the germline V gene, CDR1 is KGHDR and CDR2 is SFDVKD. The CDR3 has 15 residues. In nucleotides, the CDR3 is TGTGCCACCAGTGAGTCAGGGGATAGCAATCAGCCCCAGCATTTT. Translation: CATSESGDSNQPQHF.

This clone was recorded only once. The CDR3 DNA is TGCGCCAGCAGCCATCCTGGGGACAGCTCCTACGAGCAGTACTTC. It codes for CASSHPGDSSYEQYF. The J gene is TRBJ2-7, the V gene TRBV4-1; 7 bases align to TRBD1. This CDR3 has 15 amino acids. V shed 3 bases and J 0 bases; nucleotides not matched to a gene: 5. The germline gives CDR1 MGHRA, CDR2 YSYEKL.

The genes are TRBV4-3 and TRBJ2-1, with TRBD2 matching over 9 bases. This CDR3 has 17 amino acids. Trimming at V came to 0 bases and at J to 7 bases, leaving 10 bases not matched to a gene. Germline CDR1 and CDR2: LGHNA and YSLEER. The CDR3: CASSQEIGGGARNEQFF. Here the CDR3 DNA reads TGCGCCAGCAGCCAAGAAATCGGCGGGGGGGCGAGGAATGAGCAGTTCTTC.

The V gene is TRBV4-3, the J gene TRBJ1-2; D gene unclear. There are 17 residues in the CDR3. Trimming took off 0 bases at V and 8 bases at J, with 22 bases between the two ends. The germline CDR1 and CDR2 sequences are LGHNA and YSLEER. CDR3 region: CASSQDWATRADEGYTF. The CDR3 DNA is TGCGCCAGCAGCCAAGACTGGGCAACGAGAGCCGACGAGGGCTACACCTTC.

The rearrangement joins TRBV24-1 to TRBJ2-2; weak D call: TRBD2 (6 bases). The CDR3 loop spans 18 amino acids. The V gene lost 2 bases and the J gene lost 1 base, with 16 bases spanning the gap. CDR1 is KGHDR, CDR2 SFDVKD, per germline. The CDR3 sequence: CATSDYPQGLLNTGELFF. The CDR3 DNA reads as TGTGCCACCAGTGATTACCCTCAGGGACTCTTGAACACCGGGGAGCTGTTTTTT.

V gene TRBV2 combines with J gene TRBJ1-1; TRBD1 might be the D (6 bases). The CDR3 spans 12 residues. Germline-derived CDR1 and CDR2 are SNHLY and FYNNEI. V was shortened by 2 bases and J by 10 bases, with 11 bases between the two germline ends. CDR3 region: CASSEQGRVAFF. The CDR3 DNA reads TGTGCCAGCAGTGAACAGGGGAGGGTAGCTTTCTTT.

The chain carries TRBV11-2 and TRBJ2-5; 10 bases agree with TRBD2. The CDR3 contains 16 residues. The V segment lost 7 bases and the J segment 4 bases; nucleotides outside the gene matches: 12. In germline, CDR1 is SGHAT, CDR2 FQNNGV. DNA for the CDR3: TGTGCCAGCAATTGGGGAAGCGGGGGGGCCGGAGAGACCCAGTACTTC. This sequence encodes CASNWGSGGAGETQYF.

The chain combines TRBV4-1 with TRBJ1-3; 7 nucleotides line up with TRBD1. The germline V gene has CDR1 MGHRA and CDR2 YSYEKL. V lost 1 base, J lost 0 bases, and 6 bases stayed unmatched. The CDR3 length is 17 residues. CDR3 sequence reads: CASSQVAGQSSGNTIYF. CDR3 in DNA: TGCGCCAGCAGCCAAGTAGCGGGACAGTCCTCTGGAAACACCATATATTTT.